These T cell receptor beta chains were read from a single sample in a study of shared clonotypes between healthy human individuals. Generated by immunoSEQ multiplex PCR, the TCRdb table keeps only in-frame clones and is missing some. The data contain about 2.4 million clones, roughly 93% of them singletons. What was sequenced was naive CD4+ T cells from PBMCs. These receptor sequences come from a man aged 18-30 years in good health. Some clones in this sample may be carry-over from other donors' samples. Each CDR3 is given with its conserved first and last residue. The order of the fields is clone size, V gene, CDR3 length, J gene, CDR3 protein. Rows may omit the clone size; those that give it use once, few, many or a size class.

>-|TRBV7-8|18|TRBJ1-2
CASSYGEGIGQGTQGYTF
>-|TRBV29-1|13|TRBJ2-5
CSVEKAGRETQYF
>-|TRBV30|16|TRBJ2-1
CAWSATTSGVGNEQFF
>-|TRBV27|14|TRBJ2-7
CASSYRLTAYEQYF
>-|TRBV15|13|TRBJ1-6
CATSSDPHSPLHF
>once|TRBV5-1|14|TRBJ2-5
CASSLAGVGETQYF
>-|TRBV5-1|17|TRBJ2-1
CASSLLTSGSGDNEQFF
>-|TRBV28|16|TRBJ2-1
CASISGGRVSYNEQFF
>-|TRBV10-3|14|TRBJ1-3
CASRGSPSGNTIYF
>-|TRBV29-1|13|TRBJ2-3
CSVVFGRTDTQYF
>once|TRBV9|15|TRBJ1-5
CASSVRGDSNQPQHF
>-|TRBV28|13|TRBJ2-7
CASSLGRTYEQYF
>-|TRBV6-5|13|TRBJ2-7
CASSSPGAYEQYF
>-|TRBV7-3|18|TRBJ2-3
CASSFRSLAGLGTDTQYF
>-|TRBV4-2|22|TRBJ2-1
CASSQLTHPGLAGGPSYNEQFF
>-|TRBV27|15|TRBJ2-7
CASSLTSGRYHEQYF
>-|TRBV10-3|18|TRBJ2-1
CAIRTGGNIPKSYNEQFF
>once|TRBV11-2|14|TRBJ2-5
CASSWNPGRETQYF
>-|TRBV5-1|16|TRBJ2-3
CASSAASGGSTDTQYF
>-|TRBV28|13|TRBJ1-2
CASSWTGNYGYTF
>-|TRBV7-9|16|TRBJ2-4
CASSFYWGAGKNIQYF
>-|TRBV2|15|TRBJ2-3
CATGQGRVFPDTQYF
>once|TRBV15|14|TRBJ2-3
CATSREQGTDTQYF
>-|TRBV7-2|12|TRBJ1-2
CASSTQGFGYTF
>-|TRBV18|11|TRBJ2-5
CASSIQETQYF
>-|TRBV5-6|15|TRBJ1-2
CASTYRGANTGPYTF
>once|TRBV5-1|14|TRBJ2-7
CASSSPGQGFEQYF
>few|TRBV7-9|14|TRBJ1-5
CASSFDRLNQPQHF
>-|TRBV14|13|TRBJ2-5
CASSQVPSETQYF
>-|TRBV6-5|14|TRBJ1-3
CASSRGTTGNTIYF
>-|TRBV6-6|15|TRBJ2-7
CASRFRQGISYEQYF
>-|TRBV7-2|15|TRBJ2-4
CASSLLTGTGFIQYF
>-|TRBV5-1|12|TRBJ1-1
CASSSGWTEAFF
>-|TRBV18|15|TRBJ1-1
CASSPGQGLLPEAFF
>-|TRBV21-1|14|TRBJ1-4
CASSPQGGNEKLFF
>-|TRBV4-2|17|TRBJ2-3
CASSQESAGSTGDTQYF
>once|TRBV6-1|12|TRBJ2-7
CASRAVTYEQYF
>-|TRBV5-1|17|TRBJ2-7
CASSLARTGMNIYEQYF
>-|TRBV27|14|TRBJ1-5
CASSKVAGWQPQHF
>-|TRBV5-4|17|TRBJ2-7
CASSRRGAVTVPYEQYF
>once|TRBV6-5|14|TRBJ1-1
CASSYSWGNTEAFF
>once|TRBV29-1|13|TRBJ2-3
CSVGVGRTDTQYF
>-|TRBV7-3|14|TRBJ2-1
CASSLHRASSEQFF
>-|TRBV10-2|13|TRBJ1-1
CASSAAFRTEAFF
>few|TRBV2|14|TRBJ1-5
CASSENFSNQPQHF
>-|TRBV10-3|15|TRBJ1-2
CAISEPTGSGYGYTF
>once|TRBV6-1|15|TRBJ1-3
CASAPGPSSGNTIYF
>-|TRBV11-2|14|TRBJ2-1
CASSSLNSYNEQFF
>-|TRBV5-5|16|TRBJ2-3
CASSPGGRVSTDTQYF
>-|TRBV2|13|TRBJ1-5
CASMGWVGQPQHF
>-|TRBV7-9|18|TRBJ2-6
CASSPGQSLRSGANVLTF
>-|TRBV7-8|15|TRBJ2-7
CASSTWDRGIYEQYF
>-|TRBV11-2|15|TRBJ2-1
CASSFRDREYNEQFF
>-|TRBV7-6|16|TRBJ2-3
CASSPSIGVGTDTQYF
>-|TRBV6-5|15|TRBJ1-5
CASSYSGQGSWPQHF
>-|TRBV5-6|15|TRBJ2-1
CASSYSGRGYNEQFF
>-|TRBV28|12|TRBJ1-2
CASSHDRGGYTF
>-|TRBV19|14|TRBJ1-3
CASTLGATGNTIYF
>-|TRBV7-3|14|TRBJ2-3
CASSRLAGEVTQYF